This T cell receptor beta chain originates from a study of blood T cell repertoires in COVID-19. After removal of 6 bases from V and 4 bases from J, the junction contained 12 bases not matched to a gene. The CDR3 spans 15 residues. Germline CDR1 reads MNHEY; CDR2 reads SVGAGI. Generated by immunoSEQ multiplex PCR, the TCRdb table keeps only in-frame clones and is missing some. Of about 210,000 clones in the sample, more than 75% are singletons; the top ten hold about 4.5%. This TCR was recovered from a man younger than 40 with acute COVID-19. Sequencing was performed on PBMCs or T cells enriched from blood (not recorded which). This sequence joins TRBV6-5 and TRBJ2-7, with 7 bases fitting TRBD2. CDR3 amino acids: CASRLYSGWLYEQYF. In DNA, the CDR3 is TGTGCCAGCAGGCTATATAGCGGGTGGTTGTACGAGCAGTACTTC.